Presented here are 21 T cell receptor beta chains from one specimen sequenced in a study of T-cell memory formation after mild COVID-19. Via MiXCR, TCRdb re-called the 5' RACE reads, giving one row per CDR3 protein. The sample has fewer than 300,000 distinct CDR3 sequences, approximately 19% seen once. The specimen sequenced was PBMCs or a T cell subset sorted from them (not recorded which). All receptors derive from a man between 18 and 35 years old who had mild COVID-19 (a few samples of this study predate the infection). Cell type and time point are not known.

This clonotype was detected a few times. The V gene is TRBV29-1, the J gene TRBJ2-3; D not certain. Per the germline V gene, CDR1 is SQVTM and CDR2 is ANQGSEA. The V and J ends lost 0 bases and 4 bases respectively, with 11 bases between them. This CDR3 comprises 14 residues. CDR3 sequence reads: CSVEDPRASDTQYF. CDR3 DNA: TGCAGCGTTGAAGATCCCCGCGCGTCAGATACGCAGTATTTT.

The chain is built from TRBV19 and TRBJ1-1; tentative D call: TRBD1 (6 bases). Germline V lookup: CDR1 LNHDA, CDR2 SQIVND (reference sequence). This CDR3 region has 14 residues. V was clipped by 5 bases and J by 4 bases, with 14 bases between them. The CDR3 sequence is CASSPQGLGTEAFF. DNA of the CDR3: TGTGCCAGTAGTCCCCAGGGGTTGGGCACTGAAGCTTTCTTT. Full variable domain (outside the CDR3, taken from reference TRBV19 and TRBJ1-1): DGGITQSPKYLFRKEGQNVTLSCEQNLNHDAMYWYRQDPGQGLRLIYYSQIVNDFQKGDIAEGYSVSREKKESFPLTVTSAQKNPTAFYLCASSPQGLGTEAFFGQGTRLTVV.

This chain uses TRBV11-2 with TRBJ1-2; D is unclear. V gave up 5 bases and J gave up 4 bases, with 14 bases separating them. CDR1 and CDR2 from the germline V gene are SGHAT and FQNNGV. The CDR3 covers 14 residues. The CDR3 DNA sequence: TGTGCCAGCAGCCCCCTCGGGTATGGCTATGGCTACACCTTC. Translated, it gives CASSPLGYGYGYTF.

The rearrangement links TRBV4-3 to TRBJ2-3; tentatively, D is TRBD2 (5 bases). Trimming removed 1 base from V and 0 bases from J, with 17 bases in between. The CDR3 contains 18 residues. Germline assignment: CDR1 LGHNA and CDR2 YSLEER. CDR3 sequence (DNA): TGCGCCAGCAGCCAAGGTGGGGTGGCGGGCCTAAGCACAGATACGCAGTATTTT. Translated: CASSQGGVAGLSTDTQYF.

This chain connects TRBV7-2 to TRBJ1-4; tentative D call: TRBD1 (5 bases). This CDR3 region has 18 residues. Germline values: CDR1 SGHTA, CDR2 FQGNSA. Trimming shortened V by 1 base and J by 3 bases, and 18 bases separated the two germline ends. This CDR3 reads CASSLGPGTGRANEKLFF. Written as DNA, the CDR3 is TGTGCCAGCAGCTTAGGCCCCGGTACAGGACGAGCTAATGAAAAACTGTTTTTT. Variable domain in full (rest from reference TRBV7-2 and TRBJ1-4): GAGVSQSPSNKVTEKGKDVELRCDPISGHTALYWYRQSLGQGLEFLIYFQGNSAPDKSGLPSDRFSAERTGGSVSTLTIQRTQQEDSAVYLCASSLGPGTGRANEKLFFGSGTQLSVL.

This clonotype showed up just a few times. The V call is TRBV10-3, the J call TRBJ1-4, with 10 bases that match TRBD1. Germline CDR1 and CDR2: ENHRY and SYGVKD. The V and J ends lost 6 bases and 8 bases, in that order; junction bases with no gene match: 12. The CDR3 runs 16 residues. CDR3 amino acids: CAISTRPGQGIEKLFF. For the CDR3, the DNA is TGTGCCATCAGCACCCGACCGGGACAGGGGATAGAAAAACTGTTTTTT.

J is TRBJ2-2 and V is TRBV5-4; maybe TRBD2 (6 bases). CDR1 and CDR2 from the germline V gene are SGHNT and YYREEE (reference sequence). This CDR3 is built from 17 residues. Between the trimmed V and J ends, which lost 7 bases and 6 bases, there was a span of 25 bases. The DNA for the CDR3 is TGTGCCAGCCAGCTTGGAGGGAGGTCAGGGACGGCCGGGGAGCTGTTTTTT. This gives the protein CASQLGGRSGTAGELFF.

The chain couples TRBV7-9 to TRBJ2-4; TRBD2 might be the D (6 bases). Trimming shortened V by 6 bases and J by 2 bases, and 17 bases separated the two germline ends. Per germline, CDR1 SEHNR and CDR2 FQNEAQ (reference sequence). CDR3 length equals 16 residues. The CDR3, as DNA: TGTGCCAGCAGTCGCCGAGGAGGGTATTCCAAAAACATTCAGTACTTC. Its protein is CASSRRGGYSKNIQYF.

V gene TRBV4-3 combines with J gene TRBJ2-3, with TRBD2 matching over 12 bases. CDR3 size: 15 residues. Germline V gene lookup returns CDR1 LGHNA and CDR2 YSLEER. V was clipped by 3 bases and J by 6 bases; unmatched bases: 4. The CDR3 DNA sequence: TGCGCCAGCAGCCAGCTAGCGGGGGGGCCTGATACGCAGTATTTT. This encodes CASSQLAGGPDTQYF.

This clonotype has more than one count but fewer than ten. The V call is TRBV20-1, the J call TRBJ2-4, with TRBD2 as a possible D gene (6 bases). CDR1 and CDR2 from the germline V gene are DFQATT and SNEGSKA (reference sequence). CDR3 length: 15 amino acids. V lost 6 bases, J lost 2 bases, and 17 bases lay in between. CDR3 nucleotide sequence: TGCAGTGCAGCCGGAGTTAGCGGTCCCAAAAACATTCAGTACTTC. Translated: CSAAGVSGPKNIQYF.

The chain recombines TRBV11-2 with TRBJ2-3, with a tentative D call TRBD1 (5 bases). Trimming cost V 5 bases and J 2 bases, with 14 bases left between them. Germline CDR1 is SGHAT and CDR2 is FQNNGV. This CDR3 contains 15 residues. In DNA form, the CDR3 reads TGTGCCAGCAGCCTAGGTCCAGGGCCCACAGATACGCAGTATTTT. Protein sequence: CASSLGPGPTDTQYF.

The chain has TRBV25-1 and TRBJ2-3; 10 bases agree with TRBD1. CDR3 length: 16 amino acids. The J segment lost 3 bases and the V segment lost 4 bases, leaving 7 bases of the junction unmatched. Germline assignment: CDR1 MGHDK and CDR2 SYGVNS. DNA of the CDR3: TGTGCCAGCAGTGGGCTGGACAGGGGGTTGACAGATACGCAGTATTTT. This sequence encodes CASSGLDRGLTDTQYF.

This clonotype was observed a handful of times. The chain recombines TRBV7-2 with TRBJ1-1; maybe TRBD1 (5 bases). Trimming pared 1 base from V and 4 bases from J, leaving 10 bases between. CDR3 length: 14 residues. Germline V CDR1 and CDR2: SGHTA, FQGNSA. In nucleotides, the CDR3 is TGTGCCAGCAGCTTAGTAGGGGCGGGCACTGAAGCTTTCTTT. Its protein is CASSLVGAGTEAFF.

A few counts support this clonotype. The rearrangement joins TRBV2 to TRBJ2-1; D might be TRBD2 (6 bases). The V gene lost 7 bases and the J gene lost 1 base, with 8 bases spanning the gap. The CDR3 is made up of 13 amino acids. Germline V gene sequence: CDR1 SNHLY, CDR2 FYNNEI. CDR3 coding DNA: TGTGCCAGCAAGGCGGGATCCTACAATGAGCAGTTCTTC. It specifies CASKAGSYNEQFF.

This chain uses TRBV6-6 with TRBJ1-1; possibly TRBD1 for D (5 bases). V gave up 7 bases and J gave up 2 bases, with 14 bases separating them. Germline values: CDR1 MNHNY, CDR2 SVGAGI (reference sequence). The CDR3 loop spans 14 amino acids. CDR3 coding DNA: TGTGCCAGCATCCCTGGGACGGCTAACACTGAAGCTTTCTTT. Translated, it gives CASIPGTANTEAFF.

V and J are TRBV2 and TRBJ2-5, with 7 nucleotides matching TRBD1. The germline gives CDR1 SNHLY, CDR2 FYNNEI. The V and J ends lost 0 bases and 1 base, in that order; junction bases with no gene match: 2. This CDR3 has 15 residues. CDR3: CASSEAGQTQETQYF. CDR3 DNA sequence: TGTGCCAGCAGTGAAGCGGGACAGACCCAAGAGACCCAGTACTTC. The full variable domain, rest sourced from reference TRBV2 and TRBJ2-5, is EPEVTQTPSHQVTQMGQEVILRCVPISNHLYFYWYRQILGQKVEFLVSFYNNEISEKSEIFDDQFSVERPDGSNFTLKIRSTKLEDSAMYFCASSEAGQTQETQYFGPGTRLLVL.

This clonotype appeared a few times. The rearrangement uses TRBV6-5 and TRBJ2-3, with 8 bases identical to TRBD2. V lost 2 bases to trimming and J lost 1 base; unmatched junction nucleotides: 5. CDR1 is MNHEY, CDR2 SVGAGI, per germline. The CDR3 totals 16 residues. This chain's CDR3 is CASSYGVSGGTDTQYF. CDR3 nucleotides: TGTGCCAGCAGTTACGGGGTTAGCGGGGGCACAGATACGCAGTATTTT.

This clonotype was recorded many times. The chain employs TRBV5-1 and TRBJ2-5; D possibly corresponds to TRBD1 (5 bases). V lost 0 bases, J lost 4 bases, and 10 bases lay in between. The CDR3 runs 14 residues. CDR1 and CDR2 (germline): SGHRS, YFSETQ. The CDR3 reads CASSLDQGTETQYF. In nucleotides, the CDR3 is TGCGCCAGCAGCTTGGATCAGGGTACAGAGACCCAGTACTTC.

The chain joins TRBV7-6 to TRBJ1-2; TRBD1 is a possible D gene (5 bases). CDR3 length equals 17 residues. V lost 5 bases, J lost 2 bases, and 21 bases lay in between. Looked up from germline, CDR1 is SGHVS and CDR2 is FNYEAQ. Here the CDR3 DNA reads TGTGCCAGCAGCCCACCAGACGCAGGGCCCTGGAACTATGGCTACACCTTC. The encoded protein is CASSPPDAGPWNYGYTF. Based on the CDR3 plus reference TRBV7-6 and TRBJ1-2, the full variable domain is GAGVSQSPRYKVTKRGQDVALRCDPISGHVSLYWYRQALGQGPEFLTYFNYEAQQDKSGLPNDRFSAERPEGSISTLTIQRTEQRDSAMYRCASSPPDAGPWNYGYTFGSGTRLTVV.

The chain is built from TRBV12-3 or TRBV12-4 and TRBJ1-3; D is uncertain. CDR3 length: 14 amino acids. V lost 5 bases and J 5 bases, leaving 13 bases between the germline ends. CDR3: CASSPSSSRNTIYF. The CDR3 bases are TGTGCCAGCAGTCCGTCGTCGTCGAGAAACACCATATATTTT.

The rearrangement uses TRBV5-1 and TRBJ1-1; D is undetermined. Germline V lookup: CDR1 SGHRS, CDR2 YFSETQ. V was cut by 4 bases and J by 3 bases, with 16 bases left in between. The CDR3 has 15 amino acids. The CDR3 spells CASSQEDPADTEAFF. As DNA, the CDR3 is TGCGCCAGCAGCCAGGAGGACCCGGCGGACACTGAAGCTTTCTTT. Full variable domain (rest looked up from reference TRBV5-1 and TRBJ1-1): KAGVTQTPRYLIKTRGQQVTLSCSPISGHRSVSWYQQTPGQGLQFLFEYFSETQRNKGNFPGRFSGRQFSNSRSEMNVSTLELGDSALYLCASSQEDPADTEAFFGQGTRLTVV.